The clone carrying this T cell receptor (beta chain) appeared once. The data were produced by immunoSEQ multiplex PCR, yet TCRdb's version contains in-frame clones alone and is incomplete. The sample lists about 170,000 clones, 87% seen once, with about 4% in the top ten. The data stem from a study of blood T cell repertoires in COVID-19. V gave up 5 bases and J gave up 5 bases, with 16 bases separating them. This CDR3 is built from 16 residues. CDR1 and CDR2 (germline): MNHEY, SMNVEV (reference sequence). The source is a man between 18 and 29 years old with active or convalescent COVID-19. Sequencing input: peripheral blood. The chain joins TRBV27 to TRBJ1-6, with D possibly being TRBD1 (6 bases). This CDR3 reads CASSPSTDSNNSPLHF. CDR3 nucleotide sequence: TGTGCCAGCAGTCCCAGTACGGACAGCAATAATTCACCCCTCCACTTT.